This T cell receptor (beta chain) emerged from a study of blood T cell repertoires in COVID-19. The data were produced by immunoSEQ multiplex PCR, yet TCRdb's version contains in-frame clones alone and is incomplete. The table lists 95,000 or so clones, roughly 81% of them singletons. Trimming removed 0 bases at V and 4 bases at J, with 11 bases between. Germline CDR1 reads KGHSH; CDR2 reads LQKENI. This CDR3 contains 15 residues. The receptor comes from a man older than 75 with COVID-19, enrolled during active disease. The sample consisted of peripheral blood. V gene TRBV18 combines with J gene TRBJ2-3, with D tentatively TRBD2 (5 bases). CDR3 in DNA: TGTGCCAGCTCACCACCAGTCTCGAGGGCAGATACGCAGTATTTT. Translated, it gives CASSPPVSRADTQYF.